The clone carrying this TCR beta chain was counted only a few times. This CDR3 has 13 amino acids. Germline values: CDR1 SGHTA, CDR2 FQGTGA. The V and J ends lost 5 bases and 4 bases respectively, with 11 bases between them. Produced via immunoSEQ multiplex PCR; TCRdb's table is partial and in-frame only. The repertoire holds about 95,000 clones, with 87% as singletons. The record originates from a study of blood T cell repertoires in COVID-19. The source of this sequence is a human donor in a cohort sampled during active COVID-19. Sequenced: peripheral blood. The chain uses TRBV7-3 and TRBJ1-2; no reliable D call. The CDR3 sequence: CASSESPGYGYTF. The DNA of the CDR3 is TGTGCCAGCAGCGAATCCCCGGGCTATGGCTACACCTTC.